This entry lists 6 T cell receptor beta chains sequenced from one sample in a study of T cells in Graves' hyperthyroidism and ophthalmopathy. Amplified TCR beta CDR3 regions derived from RNA transcripts. With the HTBI primer set, the TCR CDR3 went through a first round of RT-PCR. TCRdb recomputed calls from the multiplex PCR reads with MiXCR, one row per CDR3 protein. The data hold fewer than 800,000 distinct CDR3 sequences, with roughly 17% observed a single time. Sequenced: blood. Every receptor here comes from a man aged 18 to 29 with Graves' hyperthyroidism.

About this clonotype itself: A much larger clone differs by one base, so this may be a read error. The CDR3, as DNA: TGTGCCAGCAGCAGTACGGGGACTAACCACAATGAGCAGCTCTTC. Translated, it gives CASSSTGTNHNEQLF. J is TRBJ2-1 and V is TRBV7-2; 7 nucleotides agree with TRBD2. Germline V CDR1 and CDR2: SGHTA, FQGNSA. The CDR3 is 15 residues long.

The rearrangement links TRBV20-1 to TRBJ2-1, with 14 bases matching TRBD2. Per germline, CDR1 DFQATT and CDR2 SNEGSKA (reference sequence). CDR3 length equals 15 residues. Trimming took 1 base from V and 8 from J; bases not matched to a gene: 4. The CDR3 sequence is CSARVGTSGSDEQFF. In DNA form, the CDR3 reads TGCAGTGCTAGAGTTGGGACTAGCGGGAGTGATGAGCAGTTCTTC.

CDR3 sequence: CSALRETQYF. In DNA form, the CDR3 reads TGCAGCGCCTTGCGGGAGACCCAGTACTTC. The chain carries TRBV29-1 and TRBJ2-5; D unclear. The germline V gene has CDR1 SQVTM and CDR2 ANQGSEA. This CDR3 is 10 amino acids long. With 7 bases removed from V and 5 bases from J, the gap between germline ends came to 8 bases.

The CDR3, as DNA: TGTGCCAGCAGATTACTTAATTCACCCCTCCACTTT. It translates to CASRLLNSPLHF. This chain links TRBV6-5 with TRBJ1-6; D gene ambiguous. In germline, CDR1 is MNHEY, CDR2 SVGAGI. V shed 6 bases and J shed 6 bases, with 6 bases lying between them. This CDR3 comprises 12 residues.

This clonotype occurred many times. V and J are TRBV7-2 and TRBJ2-1; 9 bases map to TRBD2. This CDR3 has 14 amino acids. The V and J ends lost 6 bases and 8 bases, in that order; junction bases with no gene match: 8. Germline CDR1 reads SGHTA; CDR2 reads FQGNSA. The CDR3 region has the DNA TGTGCCAGCAGGGCTAGCGGGAATCGGGATGAGCAGTTCTTC. Translation: CASRASGNRDEQFF.

This clonotype was seen more than once but under ten times. The chain employs TRBV20-1 and TRBJ2-1; D may be TRBD2 (5 bases). The germline gives CDR1 DFQATT, CDR2 SNEGSKA (reference sequence). V gave up 6 bases and J gave up 5 bases, with 23 bases separating them. The CDR3 extends over 16 amino acids. The CDR3 sequence is CSAKRSWRTENNEQFF. CDR3 nucleotides: TGCAGTGCAAAGAGATCTTGGAGGACCGAAAACAATGAGCAGTTCTTC.